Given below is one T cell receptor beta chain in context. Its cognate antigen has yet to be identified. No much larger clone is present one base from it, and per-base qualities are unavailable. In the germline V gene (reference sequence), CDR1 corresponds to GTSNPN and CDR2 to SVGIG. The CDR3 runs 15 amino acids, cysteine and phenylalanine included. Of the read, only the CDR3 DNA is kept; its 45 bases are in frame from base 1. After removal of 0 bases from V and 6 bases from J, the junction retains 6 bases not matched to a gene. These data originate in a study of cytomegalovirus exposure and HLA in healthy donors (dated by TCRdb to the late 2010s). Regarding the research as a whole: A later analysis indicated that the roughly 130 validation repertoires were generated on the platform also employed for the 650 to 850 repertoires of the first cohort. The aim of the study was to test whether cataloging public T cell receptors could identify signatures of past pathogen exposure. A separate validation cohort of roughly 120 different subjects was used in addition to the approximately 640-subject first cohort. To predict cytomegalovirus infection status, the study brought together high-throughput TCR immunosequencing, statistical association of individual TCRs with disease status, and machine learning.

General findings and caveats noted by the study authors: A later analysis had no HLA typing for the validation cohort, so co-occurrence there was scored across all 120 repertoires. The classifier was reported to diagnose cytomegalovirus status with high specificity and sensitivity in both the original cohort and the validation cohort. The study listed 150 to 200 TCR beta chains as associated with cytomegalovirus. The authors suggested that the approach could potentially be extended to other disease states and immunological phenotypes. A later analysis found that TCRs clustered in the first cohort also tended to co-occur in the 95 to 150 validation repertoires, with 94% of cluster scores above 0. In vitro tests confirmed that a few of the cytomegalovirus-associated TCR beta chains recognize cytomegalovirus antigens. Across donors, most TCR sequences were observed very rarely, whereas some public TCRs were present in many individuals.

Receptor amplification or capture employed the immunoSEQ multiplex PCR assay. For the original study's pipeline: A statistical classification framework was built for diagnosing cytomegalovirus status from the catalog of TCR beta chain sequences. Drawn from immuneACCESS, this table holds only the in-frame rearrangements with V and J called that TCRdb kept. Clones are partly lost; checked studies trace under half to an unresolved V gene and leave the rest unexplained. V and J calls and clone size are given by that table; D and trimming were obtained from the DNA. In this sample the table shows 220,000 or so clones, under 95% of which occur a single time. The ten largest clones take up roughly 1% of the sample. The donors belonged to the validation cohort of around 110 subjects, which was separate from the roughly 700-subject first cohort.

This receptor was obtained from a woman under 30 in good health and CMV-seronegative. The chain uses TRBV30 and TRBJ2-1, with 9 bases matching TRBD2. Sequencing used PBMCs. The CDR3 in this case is CAWSVNLAGLNEQFF. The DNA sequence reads TGTGCCTGGAGTGTAAATCTAGCGGGGCTCAATGAGCAGTTCTTC.